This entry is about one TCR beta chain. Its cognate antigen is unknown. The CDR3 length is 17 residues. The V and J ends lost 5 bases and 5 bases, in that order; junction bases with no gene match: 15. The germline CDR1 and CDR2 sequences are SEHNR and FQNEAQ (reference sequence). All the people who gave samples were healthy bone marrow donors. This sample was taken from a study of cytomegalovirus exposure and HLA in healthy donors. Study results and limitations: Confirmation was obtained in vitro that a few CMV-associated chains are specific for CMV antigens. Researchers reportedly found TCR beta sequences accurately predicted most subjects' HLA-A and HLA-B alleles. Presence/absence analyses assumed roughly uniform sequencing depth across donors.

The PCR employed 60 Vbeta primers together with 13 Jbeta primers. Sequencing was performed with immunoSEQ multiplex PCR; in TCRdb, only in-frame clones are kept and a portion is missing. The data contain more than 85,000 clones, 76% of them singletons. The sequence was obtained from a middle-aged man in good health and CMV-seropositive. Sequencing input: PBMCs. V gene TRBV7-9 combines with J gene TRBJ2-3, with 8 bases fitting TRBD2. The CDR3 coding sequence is TGTGCCAGCAGCCAGAGGGGCGGGGGGCCGTTGGGAGATACGCAGTATTTT. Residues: CASSQRGGGPLGDTQYF.